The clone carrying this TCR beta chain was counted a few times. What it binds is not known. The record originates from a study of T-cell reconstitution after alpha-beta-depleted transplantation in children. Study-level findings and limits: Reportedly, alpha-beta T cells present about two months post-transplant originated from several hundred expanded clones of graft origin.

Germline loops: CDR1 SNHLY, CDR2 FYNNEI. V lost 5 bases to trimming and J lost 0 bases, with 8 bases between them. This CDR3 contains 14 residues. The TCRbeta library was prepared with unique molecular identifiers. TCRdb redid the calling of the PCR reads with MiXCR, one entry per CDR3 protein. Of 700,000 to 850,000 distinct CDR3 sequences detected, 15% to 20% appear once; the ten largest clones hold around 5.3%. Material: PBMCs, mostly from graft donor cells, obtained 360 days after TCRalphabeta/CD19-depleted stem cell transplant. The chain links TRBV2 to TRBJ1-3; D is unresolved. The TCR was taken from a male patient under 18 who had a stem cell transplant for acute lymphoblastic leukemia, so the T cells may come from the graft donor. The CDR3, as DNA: TGTGCCAGCAGTAGACCCTACTCTGGAAACACCATATATTTT. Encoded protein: CASSRPYSGNTIYF. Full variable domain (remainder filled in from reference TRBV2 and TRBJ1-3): EPEVTQTPSHQVTQMGQEVILRCVPISNHLYFYWYRQILGQKVEFLVSFYNNEISEKSEIFDDQFSVERPDGSNFTLKIRSTKLEDSAMYFCASSRPYSGNTIYFGEGSWLTVV.